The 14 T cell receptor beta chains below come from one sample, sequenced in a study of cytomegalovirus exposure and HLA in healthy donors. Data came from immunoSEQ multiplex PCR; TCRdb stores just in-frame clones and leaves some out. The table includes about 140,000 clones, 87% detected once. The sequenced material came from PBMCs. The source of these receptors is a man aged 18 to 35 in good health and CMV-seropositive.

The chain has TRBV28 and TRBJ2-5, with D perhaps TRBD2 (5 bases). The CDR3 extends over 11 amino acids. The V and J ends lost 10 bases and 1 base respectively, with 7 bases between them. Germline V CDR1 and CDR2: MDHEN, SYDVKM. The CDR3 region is CATSGQETQYF. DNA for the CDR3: TGTGCCACCAGCGGCCAAGAGACCCAGTACTTC.

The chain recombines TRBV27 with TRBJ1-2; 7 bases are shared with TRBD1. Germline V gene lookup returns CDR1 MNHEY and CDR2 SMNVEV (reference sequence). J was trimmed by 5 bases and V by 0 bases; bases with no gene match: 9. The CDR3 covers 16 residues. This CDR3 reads CASSLSGQGGVYGYTF. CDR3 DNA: TGTGCCAGCAGTTTATCAGGTCAGGGGGGAGTTTATGGCTACACCTTC.

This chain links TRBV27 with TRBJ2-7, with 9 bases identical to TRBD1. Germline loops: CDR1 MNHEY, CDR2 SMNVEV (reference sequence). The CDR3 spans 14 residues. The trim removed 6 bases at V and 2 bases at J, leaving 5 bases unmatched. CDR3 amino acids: CASSAQGAAYEQYF. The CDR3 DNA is TGTGCCAGCAGCGCACAGGGGGCAGCCTACGAGCAGTACTTC.

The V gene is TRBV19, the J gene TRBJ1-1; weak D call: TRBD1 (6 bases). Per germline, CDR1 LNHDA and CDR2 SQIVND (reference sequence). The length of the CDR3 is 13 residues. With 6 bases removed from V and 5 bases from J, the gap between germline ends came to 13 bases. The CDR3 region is CASRKGGQTEAFF. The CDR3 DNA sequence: TGTGCCAGTAGAAAAGGGGGACAAACTGAAGCTTTCTTT.

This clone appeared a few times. CDR3 DNA sequence: TGTGCCAGCAGTGAGCTGGGGTCGGGGAGAACCGGGGAGCTGTTTTTT. This gives the protein CASSELGSGRTGELFF. The V gene is TRBV6-1, the J gene TRBJ2-2; possible D gene TRBD2, 5 bases. The CDR3 extends over 16 amino acids. Germline V CDR1 and CDR2: MNHNS, SASEGT. V was cut by 3 bases and J by 5 bases, with 16 bases left in between.

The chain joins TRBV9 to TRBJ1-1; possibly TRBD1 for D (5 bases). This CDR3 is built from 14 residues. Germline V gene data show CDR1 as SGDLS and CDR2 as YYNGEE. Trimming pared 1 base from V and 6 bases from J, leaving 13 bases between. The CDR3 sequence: CASSVSDRSAEAFF. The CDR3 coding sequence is TGTGCCAGCAGCGTAAGCGACAGATCGGCTGAAGCTTTCTTT.

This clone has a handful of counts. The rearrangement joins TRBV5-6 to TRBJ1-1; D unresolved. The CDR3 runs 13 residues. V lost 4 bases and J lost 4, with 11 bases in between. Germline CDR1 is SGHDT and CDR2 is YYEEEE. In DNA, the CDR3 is TGTGCCAGCAGCCTGGTAACAAGCACTGAAGCTTTCTTT. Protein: CASSLVTSTEAFF.

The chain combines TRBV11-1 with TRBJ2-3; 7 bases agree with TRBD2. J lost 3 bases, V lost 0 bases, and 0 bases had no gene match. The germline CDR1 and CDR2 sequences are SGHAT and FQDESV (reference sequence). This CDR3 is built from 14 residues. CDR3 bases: TGTGCCAGCAGCTTAGCGGGGGGGACAGATACGCAGTATTTT. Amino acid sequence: CASSLAGGTDTQYF.

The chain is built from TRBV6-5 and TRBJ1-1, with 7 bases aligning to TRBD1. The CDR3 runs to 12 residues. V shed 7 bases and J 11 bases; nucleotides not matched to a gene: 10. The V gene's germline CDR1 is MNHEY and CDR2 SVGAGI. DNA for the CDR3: TGTGCCAGCAAAACAGGGGCTCTTGAGGCTTTCTTT. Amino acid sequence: CASKTGALEAFF.

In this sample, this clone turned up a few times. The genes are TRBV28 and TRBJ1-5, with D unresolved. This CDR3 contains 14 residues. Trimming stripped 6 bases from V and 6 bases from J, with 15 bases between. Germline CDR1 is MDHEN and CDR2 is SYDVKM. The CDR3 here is CASSLHGEGQPQHF. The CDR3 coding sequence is TGTGCCAGCAGCCTACACGGGGAGGGTCAGCCCCAGCATTTT.

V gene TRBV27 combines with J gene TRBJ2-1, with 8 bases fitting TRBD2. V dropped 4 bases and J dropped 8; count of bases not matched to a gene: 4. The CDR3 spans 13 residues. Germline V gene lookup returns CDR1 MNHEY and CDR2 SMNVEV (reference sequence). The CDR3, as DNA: TGTGCCAGCAGTTACGGGGGGGCGGATGAGCAGTTCTTC. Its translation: CASSYGGADEQFF.

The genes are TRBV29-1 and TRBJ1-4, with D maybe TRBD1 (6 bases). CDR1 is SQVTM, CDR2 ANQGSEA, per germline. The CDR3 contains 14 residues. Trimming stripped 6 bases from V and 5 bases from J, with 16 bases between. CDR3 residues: CSVKPGQENEKLFF. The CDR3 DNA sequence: TGCAGCGTGAAACCGGGACAAGAAAATGAAAAACTGTTTTTT.

CDR3 protein: CASSEKIVNTF. The DNA for the CDR3 is TGTGCCAGCAGTGAAAAAATAGTTAACACCTTC. The chain is built from TRBV6-1 and TRBJ1-2; D uncertain. This CDR3 comprises 11 residues. Trimming removed 2 bases from V and 12 bases from J, with 10 bases in between. Germline CDR1 MNHNS, CDR2 SASEGT.

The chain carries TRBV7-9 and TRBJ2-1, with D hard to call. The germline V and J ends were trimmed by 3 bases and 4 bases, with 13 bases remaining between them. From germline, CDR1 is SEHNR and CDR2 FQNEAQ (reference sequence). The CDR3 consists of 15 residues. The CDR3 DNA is TGTGCCAGCAGCTTTGTGGGCGCATCGTACAATGAGCAGTTCTTC. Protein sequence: CASSFVGASYNEQFF.